The 9 T cell receptor beta chains presented below share a single source sample, sequenced in a study of monozygotic twins with inflammatory bowel disease. TCRdb derives one entry per CDR3 protein from the 5' RACE reads, leaving out DNA. There are about 330,000 distinct CDR3 sequences in the sample, with 2% held by the top ten. Sequencing input: blood. These TCRs come from a human donor with ulcerative colitis or Crohn's disease, or a healthy co-twin of an affected twin (not recorded which).

The chain is built from TRBV12-3 or TRBV12-4 and TRBJ1-1; TCRdb reports TRBD1, a call that lacks DNA to check it against. CDR3 length: 14 amino acids. CDR3 amino acids: CASSYLDMLSEAFF.

This rearrangement joins TRBV3-1 to TRBJ2-1; TCRdb picks TRBD2, but there is no DNA to check that call. The CDR3 loop spans 16 amino acids. Germline V gene data show CDR1 as LGHDT and CDR2 as YNNKEL (reference sequence). The CDR3 spells CASSKRSGSWAWEQFF.

J is TRBJ2-1 and V is TRBV7-9; TCRdb picks TRBD2, but there is no DNA to check that call. This CDR3 is 18 amino acids long. Germline lookup yields CDR1 SEHNR and CDR2 FQNEAQ (reference sequence). CDR3 residues: CASSLGGAGPISYNEQFF.

The chain employs TRBV18 and TRBJ1-6. The CDR3 totals 12 residues. Germline V gene sequence: CDR1 KGHSH, CDR2 LQKENI. CDR3 amino acids: CASSLEDSPLHF.

J is TRBJ2-3 and V is TRBV15; the TRBD2 assignment by TCRdb is unverifiable without DNA. The CDR3 has 18 residues. Germline V gene lookup returns CDR1 LNHNV and CDR2 YYDKDF (reference sequence). CDR3 protein: CATSRDPRGRASGDTQYF.

The chain carries TRBV28 and TRBJ2-7; TCRdb selects TRBD2, and the lack of DNA leaves this call unchecked. The CDR3 runs to 15 residues. Germline-derived CDR1 and CDR2 are MDHEN and SYDVKM. The CDR3: CASSYLSQGGYEQYF.

The gene calls are TRBV2 and TRBJ1-1. The CDR3 is 13 residues long. CDR1 is SNHLY, CDR2 FYNNEI, per germline. This CDR3 reads CASSEDGSGRAFF.

CDR3 amino acids: CASSPQGVIGETQYF. The chain joins TRBV18 to TRBJ2-5. Germline V gives CDR1 KGHSH, CDR2 LQKENI. This CDR3 contains 15 residues. The full variable domain, completed using reference TRBV18 and TRBJ2-5, is NAGVMQNPRHLVRRRGQEARLRCSPMKGHSHVYWYRQLPEEGLKFMVYLQKENIIDESGMPKERFSAEFPKEGPSILRIQQVVRGDSAAYFCASSPQGVIGETQYFGPGTRLLVL.

The genes are TRBV12-3 or TRBV12-4 and TRBJ2-1. The CDR3 has 12 amino acids. This CDR3 is CASSPGTNEQFF.